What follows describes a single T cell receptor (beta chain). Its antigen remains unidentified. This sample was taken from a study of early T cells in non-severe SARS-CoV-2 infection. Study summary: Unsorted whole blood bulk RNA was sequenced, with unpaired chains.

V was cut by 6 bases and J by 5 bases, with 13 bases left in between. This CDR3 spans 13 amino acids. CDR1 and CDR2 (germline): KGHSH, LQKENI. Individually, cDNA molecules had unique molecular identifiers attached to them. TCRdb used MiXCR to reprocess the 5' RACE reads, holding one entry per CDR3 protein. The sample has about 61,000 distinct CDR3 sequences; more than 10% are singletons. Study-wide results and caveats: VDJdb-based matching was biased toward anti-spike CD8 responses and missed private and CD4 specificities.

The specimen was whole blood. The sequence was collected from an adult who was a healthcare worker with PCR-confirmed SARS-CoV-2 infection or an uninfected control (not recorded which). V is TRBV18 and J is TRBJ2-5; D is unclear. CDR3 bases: TGTGCCAGCTCCCAAAAAGGTGGGGAGACCCAGTACTTC. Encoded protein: CASSQKGGETQYF.